This entry is about one T cell receptor beta chain. This sample was taken from a study of cytomegalovirus exposure and HLA in healthy donors. This CDR3 is built from 14 residues. J lost 3 bases, V lost 2 bases, and 4 bases had no gene match. Germline assignment: CDR1 GTSNPN and CDR2 SVGIG (reference sequence). The donors were in the 120-subject validation cohort, distinct from the roughly 600-subject first cohort. Profiling relied on immunoSEQ multiplex PCR, and the TCRdb table lists in-frame clones only, not all of them. The top ten hold 4.5% to 5.5% of the sample, which has approximately 150,000 clones, approximately 88% seen once.

Sample: PBMCs. This receptor was obtained from a man between 18 and 29 years old in good health and CMV-seropositive. The rearrangement uses TRBV30 and TRBJ2-1, with 7 nucleotides matching TRBD2. In nucleotides, the CDR3 is TGTGCCTGGAGTAAGCTAGCGGTCTACAATGAGCAGTTCTTC. Amino acid sequence: CAWSKLAVYNEQFF. Combining the CDR3 with reference TRBV30 and TRBJ2-1 gives the whole variable domain SQTIHQWPATLVQPVGSPLSLECTVEGTSNPNLYWYRQAAGRGLQLLFYSVGIGQISSEVPQNLSASRPQDRQFILSSKKLLLSDSGFYLCAWSKLAVYNEQFFGPGTRLTVL.